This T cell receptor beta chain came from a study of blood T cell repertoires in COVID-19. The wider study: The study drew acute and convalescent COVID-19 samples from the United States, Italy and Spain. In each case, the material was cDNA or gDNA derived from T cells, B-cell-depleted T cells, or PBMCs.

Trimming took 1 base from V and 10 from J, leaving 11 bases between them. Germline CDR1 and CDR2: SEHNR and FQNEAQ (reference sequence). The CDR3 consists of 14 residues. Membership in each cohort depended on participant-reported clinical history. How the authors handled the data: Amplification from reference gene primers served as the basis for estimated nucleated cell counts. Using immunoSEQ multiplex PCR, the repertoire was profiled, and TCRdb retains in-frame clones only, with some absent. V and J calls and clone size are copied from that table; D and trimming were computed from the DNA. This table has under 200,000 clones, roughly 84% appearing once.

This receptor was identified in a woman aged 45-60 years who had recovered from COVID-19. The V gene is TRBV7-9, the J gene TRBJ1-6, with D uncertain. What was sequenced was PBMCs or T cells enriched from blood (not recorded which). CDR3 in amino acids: CASSLDAGVSPLHF. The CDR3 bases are TGTGCCAGCAGCTTAGATGCCGGGGTCTCACCCCTCCACTTT.